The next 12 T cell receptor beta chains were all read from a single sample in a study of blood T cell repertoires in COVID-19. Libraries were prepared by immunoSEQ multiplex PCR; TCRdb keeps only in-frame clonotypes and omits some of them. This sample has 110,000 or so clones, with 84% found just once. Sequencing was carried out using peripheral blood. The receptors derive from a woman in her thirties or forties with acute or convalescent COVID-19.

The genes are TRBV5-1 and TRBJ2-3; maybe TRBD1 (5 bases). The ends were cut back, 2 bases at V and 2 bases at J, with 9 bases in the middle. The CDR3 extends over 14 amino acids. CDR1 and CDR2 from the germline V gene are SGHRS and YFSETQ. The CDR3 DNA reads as TGCGCCAGCAGCTTCCCCAGGGACACAGATACGCAGTATTTT. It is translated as CASSFPRDTDTQYF. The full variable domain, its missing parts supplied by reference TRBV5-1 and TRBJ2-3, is KAGVTQTPRYLIKTRGQQVTLSCSPISGHRSVSWYQQTPGQGLQFLFEYFSETQRNKGNFPGRFSGRQFSNSRSEMNVSTLELGDSALYLCASSFPRDTDTQYFGPGTRLTVL.

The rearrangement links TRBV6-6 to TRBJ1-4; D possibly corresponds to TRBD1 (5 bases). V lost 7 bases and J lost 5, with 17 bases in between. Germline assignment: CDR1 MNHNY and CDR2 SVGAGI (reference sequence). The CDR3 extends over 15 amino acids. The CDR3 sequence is CASNKGGGVNEKLFF. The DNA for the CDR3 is TGTGCCAGCAACAAGGGTGGGGGGGTCAATGAAAAACTGTTTTTT.

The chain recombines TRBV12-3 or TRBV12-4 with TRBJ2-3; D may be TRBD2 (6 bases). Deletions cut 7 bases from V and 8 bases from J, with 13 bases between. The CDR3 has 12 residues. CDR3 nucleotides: TGTGCCAGCACCTCGGACTATCCTACGCAGTATTTT. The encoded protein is CASTSDYPTQYF.

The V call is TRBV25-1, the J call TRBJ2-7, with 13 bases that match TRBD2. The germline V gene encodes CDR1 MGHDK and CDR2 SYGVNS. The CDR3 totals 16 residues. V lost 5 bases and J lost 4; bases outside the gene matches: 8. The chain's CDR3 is CASSNWGTSGEYEQYF. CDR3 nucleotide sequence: TGTGCCAGCAGTAACTGGGGGACTAGCGGGGAATACGAGCAGTACTTC.

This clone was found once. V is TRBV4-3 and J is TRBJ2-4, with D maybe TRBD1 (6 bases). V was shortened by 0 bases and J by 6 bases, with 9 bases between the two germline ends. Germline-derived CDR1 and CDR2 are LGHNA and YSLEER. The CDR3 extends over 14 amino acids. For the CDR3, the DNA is TGCGCCAGCAGCCAAGATACAGGGCTAAACATTCAGTACTTC. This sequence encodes CASSQDTGLNIQYF.

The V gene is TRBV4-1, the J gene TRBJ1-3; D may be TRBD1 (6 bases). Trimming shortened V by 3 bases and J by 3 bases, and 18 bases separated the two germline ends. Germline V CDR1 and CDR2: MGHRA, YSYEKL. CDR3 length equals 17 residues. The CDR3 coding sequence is TGCGCCAGCAGCCAGGCCTCCAACCTAGGGGGTGGAAACACCATATATTTT. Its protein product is CASSQASNLGGGNTIYF.

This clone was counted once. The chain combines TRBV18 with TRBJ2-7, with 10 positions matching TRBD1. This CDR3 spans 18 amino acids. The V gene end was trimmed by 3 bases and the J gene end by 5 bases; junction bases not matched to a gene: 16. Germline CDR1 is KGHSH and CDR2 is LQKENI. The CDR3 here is CASSPLNLGQGSLHEQYF. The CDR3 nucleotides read TGTGCCAGCTCACCCCTAAACCTGGGACAGGGGAGCCTACACGAGCAGTACTTC. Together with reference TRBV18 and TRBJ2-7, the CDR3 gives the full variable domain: NAGVMQNPRHLVRRRGQEARLRCSPMKGHSHVYWYRQLPEEGLKFMVYLQKENIIDESGMPKERFSAEFPKEGPSILRIQQVVRGDSAAYFCASSPLNLGQGSLHEQYFGPGTRLTVT.

Written as DNA, the CDR3 is TGTGCCAGCAGCTTACTAGGGGGACAGCAGGCCACCGGGGAGCTGTTTTTT. Translating gives CASSLLGGQQATGELFF. This sequence joins TRBV7-3 and TRBJ2-2, with TRBD1 identical over 7 bases. Germline CDR1 SGHTA, CDR2 FQGTGA. This CDR3 contains 17 residues. V lost 2 bases, J lost 4 bases, and 10 bases stayed unmatched. Complete variable domain (other parts from reference TRBV7-3 and TRBJ2-2): GAGVSQTPSNKVTEKGKYVELRCDPISGHTALYWYRQSLGQGPEFLIYFQGTGAADDSGLPNDRFFAVRPEGSVSTLKIQRTERGDSAVYLCASSLLGGQQATGELFFGEGSRLTVL.

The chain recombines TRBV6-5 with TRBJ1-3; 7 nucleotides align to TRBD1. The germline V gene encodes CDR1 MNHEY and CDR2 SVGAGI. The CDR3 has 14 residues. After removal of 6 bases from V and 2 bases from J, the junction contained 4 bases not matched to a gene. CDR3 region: CASRTGQAGNTIYF. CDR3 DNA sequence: TGTGCCAGCAGAACCGGACAGGCTGGAAACACCATATATTTT.

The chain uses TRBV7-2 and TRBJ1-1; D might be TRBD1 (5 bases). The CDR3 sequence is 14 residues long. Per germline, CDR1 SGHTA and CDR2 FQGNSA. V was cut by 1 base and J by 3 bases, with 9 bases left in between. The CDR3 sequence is CASSLGTGDTEAFF. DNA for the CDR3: TGTGCCAGCAGCTTAGGTACAGGTGACACTGAAGCTTTCTTT.

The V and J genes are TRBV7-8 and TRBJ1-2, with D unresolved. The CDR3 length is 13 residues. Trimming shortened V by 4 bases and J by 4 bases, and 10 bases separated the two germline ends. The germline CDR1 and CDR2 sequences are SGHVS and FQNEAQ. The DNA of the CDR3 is TGTGCCAGCAGCTCCTTAGCTAGCTATGGCTACACCTTC. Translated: CASSSLASYGYTF.

The CDR3 spells CATSRKQGAVGNEQFF. The DNA for the CDR3 is TGTGCCACCAGCAGGAAACAGGGGGCAGTCGGAAATGAGCAGTTCTTC. This chain joins TRBV15 and TRBJ2-1, with 9 bases lining up with TRBD1. The CDR3 runs 16 residues. V dropped 3 bases and J dropped 7; count of bases not matched to a gene: 10. Germline V gene sequence: CDR1 LNHNV, CDR2 YYDKDF (reference sequence).